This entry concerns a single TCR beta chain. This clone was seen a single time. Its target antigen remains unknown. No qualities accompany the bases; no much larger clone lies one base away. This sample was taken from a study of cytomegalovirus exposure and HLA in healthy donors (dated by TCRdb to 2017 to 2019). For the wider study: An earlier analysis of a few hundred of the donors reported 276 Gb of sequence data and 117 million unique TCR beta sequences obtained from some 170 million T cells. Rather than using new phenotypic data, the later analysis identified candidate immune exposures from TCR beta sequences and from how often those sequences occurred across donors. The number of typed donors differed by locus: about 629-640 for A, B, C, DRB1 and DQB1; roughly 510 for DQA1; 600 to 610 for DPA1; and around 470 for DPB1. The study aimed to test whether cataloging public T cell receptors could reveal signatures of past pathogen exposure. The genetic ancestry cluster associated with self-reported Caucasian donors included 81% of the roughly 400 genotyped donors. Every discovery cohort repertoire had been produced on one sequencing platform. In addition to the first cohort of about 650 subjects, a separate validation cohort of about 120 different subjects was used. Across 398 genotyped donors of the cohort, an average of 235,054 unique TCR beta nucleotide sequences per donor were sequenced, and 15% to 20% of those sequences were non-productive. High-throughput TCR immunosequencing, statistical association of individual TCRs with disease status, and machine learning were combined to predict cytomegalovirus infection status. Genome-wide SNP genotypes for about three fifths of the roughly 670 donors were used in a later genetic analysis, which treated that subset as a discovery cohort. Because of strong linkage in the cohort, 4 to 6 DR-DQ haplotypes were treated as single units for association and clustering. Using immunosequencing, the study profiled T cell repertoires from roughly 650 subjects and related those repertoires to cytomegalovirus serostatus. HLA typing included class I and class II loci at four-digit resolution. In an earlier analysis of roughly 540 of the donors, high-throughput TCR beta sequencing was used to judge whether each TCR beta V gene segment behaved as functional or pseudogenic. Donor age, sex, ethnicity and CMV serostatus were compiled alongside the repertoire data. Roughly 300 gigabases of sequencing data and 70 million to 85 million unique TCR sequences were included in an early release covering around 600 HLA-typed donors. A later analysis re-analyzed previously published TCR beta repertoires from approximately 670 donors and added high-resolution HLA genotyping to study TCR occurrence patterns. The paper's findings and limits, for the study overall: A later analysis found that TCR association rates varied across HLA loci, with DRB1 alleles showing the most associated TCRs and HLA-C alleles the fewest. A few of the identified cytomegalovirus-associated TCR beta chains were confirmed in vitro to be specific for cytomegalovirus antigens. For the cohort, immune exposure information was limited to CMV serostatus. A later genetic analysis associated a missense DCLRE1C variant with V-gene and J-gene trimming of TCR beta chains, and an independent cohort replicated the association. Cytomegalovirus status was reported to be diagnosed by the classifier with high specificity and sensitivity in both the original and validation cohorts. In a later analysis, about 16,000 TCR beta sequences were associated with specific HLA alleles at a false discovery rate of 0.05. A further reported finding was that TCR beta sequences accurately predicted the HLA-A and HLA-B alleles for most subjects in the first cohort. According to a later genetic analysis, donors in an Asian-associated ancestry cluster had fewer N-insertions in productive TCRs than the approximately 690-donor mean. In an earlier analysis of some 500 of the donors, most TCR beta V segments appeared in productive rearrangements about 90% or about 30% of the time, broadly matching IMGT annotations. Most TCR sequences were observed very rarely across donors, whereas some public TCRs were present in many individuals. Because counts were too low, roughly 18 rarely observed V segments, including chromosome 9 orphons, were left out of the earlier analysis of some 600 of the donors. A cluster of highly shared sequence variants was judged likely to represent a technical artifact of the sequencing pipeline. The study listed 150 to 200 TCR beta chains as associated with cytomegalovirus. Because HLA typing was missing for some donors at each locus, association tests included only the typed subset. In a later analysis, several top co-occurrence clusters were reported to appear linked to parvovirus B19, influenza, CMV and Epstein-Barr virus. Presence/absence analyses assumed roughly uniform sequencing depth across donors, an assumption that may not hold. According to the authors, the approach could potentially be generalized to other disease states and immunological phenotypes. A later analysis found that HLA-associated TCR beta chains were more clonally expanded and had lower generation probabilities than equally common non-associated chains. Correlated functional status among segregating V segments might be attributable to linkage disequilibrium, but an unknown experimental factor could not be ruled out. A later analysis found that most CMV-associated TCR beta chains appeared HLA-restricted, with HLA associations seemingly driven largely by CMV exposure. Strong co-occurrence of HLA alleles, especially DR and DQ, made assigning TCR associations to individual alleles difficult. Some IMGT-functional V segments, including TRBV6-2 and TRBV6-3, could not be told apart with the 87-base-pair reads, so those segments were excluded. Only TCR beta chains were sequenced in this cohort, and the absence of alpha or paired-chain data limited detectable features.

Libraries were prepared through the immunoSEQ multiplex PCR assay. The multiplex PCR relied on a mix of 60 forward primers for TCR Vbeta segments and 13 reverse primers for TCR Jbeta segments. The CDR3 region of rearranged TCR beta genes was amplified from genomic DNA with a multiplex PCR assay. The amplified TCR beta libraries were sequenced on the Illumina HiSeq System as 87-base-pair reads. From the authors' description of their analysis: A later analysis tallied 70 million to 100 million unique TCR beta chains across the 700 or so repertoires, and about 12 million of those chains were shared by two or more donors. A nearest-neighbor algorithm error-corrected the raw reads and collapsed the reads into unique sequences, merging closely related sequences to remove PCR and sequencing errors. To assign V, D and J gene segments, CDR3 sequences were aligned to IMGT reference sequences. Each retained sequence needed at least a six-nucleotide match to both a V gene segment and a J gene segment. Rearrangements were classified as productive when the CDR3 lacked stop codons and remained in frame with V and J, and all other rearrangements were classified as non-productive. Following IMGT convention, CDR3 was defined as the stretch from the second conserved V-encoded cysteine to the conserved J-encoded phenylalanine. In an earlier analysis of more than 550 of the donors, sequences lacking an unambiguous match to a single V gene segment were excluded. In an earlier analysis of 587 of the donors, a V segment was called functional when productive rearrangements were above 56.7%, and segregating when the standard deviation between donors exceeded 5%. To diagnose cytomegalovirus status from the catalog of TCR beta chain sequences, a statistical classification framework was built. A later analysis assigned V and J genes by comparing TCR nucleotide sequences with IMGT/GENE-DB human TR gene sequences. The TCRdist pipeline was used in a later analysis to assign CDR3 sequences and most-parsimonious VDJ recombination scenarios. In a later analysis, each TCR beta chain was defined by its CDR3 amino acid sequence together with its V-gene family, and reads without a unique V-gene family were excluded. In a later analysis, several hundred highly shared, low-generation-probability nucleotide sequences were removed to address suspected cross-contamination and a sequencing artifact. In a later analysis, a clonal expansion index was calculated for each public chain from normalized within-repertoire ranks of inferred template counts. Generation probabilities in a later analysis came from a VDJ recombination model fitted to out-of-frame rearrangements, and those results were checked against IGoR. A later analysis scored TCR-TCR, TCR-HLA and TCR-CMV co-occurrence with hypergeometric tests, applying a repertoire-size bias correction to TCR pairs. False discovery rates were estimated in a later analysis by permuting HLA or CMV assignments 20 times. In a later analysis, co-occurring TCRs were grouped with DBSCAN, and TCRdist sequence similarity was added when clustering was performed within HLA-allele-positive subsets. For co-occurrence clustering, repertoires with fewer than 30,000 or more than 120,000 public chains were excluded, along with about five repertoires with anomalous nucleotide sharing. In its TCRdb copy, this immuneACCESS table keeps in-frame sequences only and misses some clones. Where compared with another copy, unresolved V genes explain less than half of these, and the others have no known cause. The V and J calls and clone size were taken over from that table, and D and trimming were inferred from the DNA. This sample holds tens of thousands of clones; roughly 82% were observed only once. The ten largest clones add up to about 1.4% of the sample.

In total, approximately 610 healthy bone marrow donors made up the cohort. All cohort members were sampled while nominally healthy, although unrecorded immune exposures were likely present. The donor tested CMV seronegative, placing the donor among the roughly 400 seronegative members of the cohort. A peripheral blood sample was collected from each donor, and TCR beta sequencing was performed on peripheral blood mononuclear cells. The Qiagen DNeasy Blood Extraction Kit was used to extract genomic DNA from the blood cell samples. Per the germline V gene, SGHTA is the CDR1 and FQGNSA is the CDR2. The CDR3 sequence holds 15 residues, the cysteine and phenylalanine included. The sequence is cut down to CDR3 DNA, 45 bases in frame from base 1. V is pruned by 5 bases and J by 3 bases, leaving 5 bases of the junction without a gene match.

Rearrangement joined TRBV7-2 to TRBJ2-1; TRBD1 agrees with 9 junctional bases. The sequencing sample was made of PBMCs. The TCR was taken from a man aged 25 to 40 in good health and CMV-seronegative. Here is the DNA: TGTGCCAGCAGCACGCCGGGACAGGGCTACAATGAGCAGTTCTTC. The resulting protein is CASSTPGQGYNEQFF.